The 10 T cell receptor beta chains below all came from one sample that was sequenced in a study of cytomegalovirus exposure and HLA in healthy donors. PCR amplification relied on 60 Vbeta primers (plus 13 Jbeta primers). Repertoires were generated with immunoSEQ multiplex PCR, while TCRdb's copy carries only in-frame clones and drops some. Of 130,000 to 150,000 clones listed, about four fifths are singletons. The sequenced sample was PBMCs. The receptors were gathered from a middle-aged man in good health and CMV-seronegative.

The rearrangement links TRBV7-6 to TRBJ1-3, with TRBD1 as a possible D gene (6 bases). The CDR3 loop spans 16 amino acids. V gave up 5 bases and J gave up 6 bases, with 20 bases separating them. CDR1 SGHVS and CDR2 FNYEAQ come from the germline V gene. The CDR3 reads CASSLPTPGQENTIYF. For the CDR3, the DNA is TGTGCCAGCAGCCTCCCAACGCCGGGACAAGAAAACACCATATATTTT.

This clone turned up a few times. The chain recombines TRBV14 with TRBJ2-7; a weak D match, TRBD1 (6 bases). CDR1 is SGHDN and CDR2 is FVKESK in the germline V gene. Trimming pared 0 bases from V and 3 bases from J, leaving 12 bases between. The CDR3 covers 15 residues. The CDR3 bases are TGTGCCAGCAGCCAAGAAGGGACACGTAACTACGAGCAGTACTTC. It specifies CASSQEGTRNYEQYF.

This clone has only a few counts. The CDR3 spells CASRTIRDRGGTDTQYF. DNA of the CDR3: TGTGCCAGCAGAACTATCCGGGACAGGGGAGGTACAGATACGCAGTATTTT. The chain couples TRBV7-9 to TRBJ2-3; 10 bases match TRBD1. There are 17 residues in the CDR3. With V trimmed by 6 bases and J by 3 bases, 12 bases remained unmatched. CDR1 and CDR2 from the germline V gene are SEHNR and FQNEAQ (reference sequence).

The chain couples TRBV10-2 to TRBJ2-5; 12 bases fit TRBD2. Germline V gene data show CDR1 as WSHSY and CDR2 as SAAADI. The CDR3 length is 16 residues. The V gene end was trimmed by 2 bases and the J gene end by 5 bases; junction bases not matched to a gene: 6. The CDR3 is CASSEMLAGGLETQYF. DNA for the CDR3: TGCGCCAGCAGTGAGATGCTAGCGGGGGGGCTGGAGACCCAGTACTTC.

The chain joins TRBV11-3 to TRBJ2-6, with a weak D call TRBD1 (6 bases). Per the germline V gene, CDR1 is SGHNT and CDR2 is YENEEA. This CDR3 is built from 19 residues. The V end was cut by 1 base, the J end by 0 bases, with 16 bases between. The CDR3 sequence is CASSLGIGRGLSGANVLTF. The CDR3 coding sequence is TGTGCCAGCAGCTTAGGGATTGGCAGGGGCCTCTCTGGGGCCAACGTCCTGACTTTC. Filled out from reference TRBV11-3 and TRBJ2-6, the complete variable domain reads EAGVVQSPRYKIIEKKQPVAFWCNPISGHNTLYWYLQNLGQGPELLIRYENEEAVDDSQLPKDRFSAERLKGVDSTLKIQPAELGDSAVYLCASSLGIGRGLSGANVLTFGAGSRLTVL.

The chain has TRBV7-6 and TRBJ1-2; D remains unclear. The CDR3 extends over 12 amino acids. Per the germline V gene, CDR1 is SGHVS and CDR2 is FNYEAQ. V lost 4 bases and J lost 8, with 11 bases in between. The CDR3 DNA reads as TGTGCCAGCAGCTCCCGCGCCGGGGGCTACACCTTC. Amino acid sequence: CASSSRAGGYTF.

The genes are TRBV4-3 and TRBJ1-2, with 7 bases identical to TRBD1. Germline V gene lookup returns CDR1 LGHNA and CDR2 YSLEER. The CDR3 loop spans 14 amino acids. Germline trimming cut 0 bases from V and 6 bases from J; bases unmatched to any gene: 4. The CDR3 loop reads CASSQDQGVDGYTF. As DNA, the CDR3 is TGCGCCAGCAGCCAAGATCAGGGGGTGGATGGCTACACCTTC.

V and J are TRBV6-6 and TRBJ1-6, with 9 positions matching TRBD1. V lost 2 bases and J lost 10; bases outside the gene matches: 6. The CDR3 has 15 amino acids. Germline CDR1 is MNHNY and CDR2 is SVGAGI (reference sequence). CDR3 sequence (DNA): TGTGCCAGCAGTTACCCAGCTACAGGGGGCTCACCCCTCCACTTT. It yields the protein CASSYPATGGSPLHF.

The V and J genes are TRBV5-8 and TRBJ1-1; possible D gene TRBD1, 6 bases. The V gene lost 5 bases and the J gene lost 4 bases, with 18 bases spanning the gap. Per the germline V gene, CDR1 is SGHTS and CDR2 is YDEGEE. This CDR3 comprises 15 residues. The CDR3, as DNA: TGTGCCAGCAGAACCCGTTTCCGGGGGGCCACTGAAGCTTTCTTT. Its translation is CASRTRFRGATEAFF. Full variable domain (rest looked up from reference TRBV5-8 and TRBJ1-1): EAGVTQSPTHLIKTRGQQATLRCSPISGHTSVYWYQQALGLGLQFLLWYDEGEERNRGNFPPRFSGRQFPNYSSELNVNALELEDSALYLCASRTRFRGATEAFFGQGTRLTVV.

Written as DNA, the CDR3 is TGTGCCAGCAGCTTAGGGCTACGGGAAACCATATATTTT. It specifies CASSLGLRETIYF. The chain combines TRBV7-8 with TRBJ1-3; the D is unclear. The V and J ends lost 1 base and 10 bases respectively, with 11 bases between them. The germline V gene encodes CDR1 SGHVS and CDR2 FQNEAQ. The CDR3 consists of 13 residues.